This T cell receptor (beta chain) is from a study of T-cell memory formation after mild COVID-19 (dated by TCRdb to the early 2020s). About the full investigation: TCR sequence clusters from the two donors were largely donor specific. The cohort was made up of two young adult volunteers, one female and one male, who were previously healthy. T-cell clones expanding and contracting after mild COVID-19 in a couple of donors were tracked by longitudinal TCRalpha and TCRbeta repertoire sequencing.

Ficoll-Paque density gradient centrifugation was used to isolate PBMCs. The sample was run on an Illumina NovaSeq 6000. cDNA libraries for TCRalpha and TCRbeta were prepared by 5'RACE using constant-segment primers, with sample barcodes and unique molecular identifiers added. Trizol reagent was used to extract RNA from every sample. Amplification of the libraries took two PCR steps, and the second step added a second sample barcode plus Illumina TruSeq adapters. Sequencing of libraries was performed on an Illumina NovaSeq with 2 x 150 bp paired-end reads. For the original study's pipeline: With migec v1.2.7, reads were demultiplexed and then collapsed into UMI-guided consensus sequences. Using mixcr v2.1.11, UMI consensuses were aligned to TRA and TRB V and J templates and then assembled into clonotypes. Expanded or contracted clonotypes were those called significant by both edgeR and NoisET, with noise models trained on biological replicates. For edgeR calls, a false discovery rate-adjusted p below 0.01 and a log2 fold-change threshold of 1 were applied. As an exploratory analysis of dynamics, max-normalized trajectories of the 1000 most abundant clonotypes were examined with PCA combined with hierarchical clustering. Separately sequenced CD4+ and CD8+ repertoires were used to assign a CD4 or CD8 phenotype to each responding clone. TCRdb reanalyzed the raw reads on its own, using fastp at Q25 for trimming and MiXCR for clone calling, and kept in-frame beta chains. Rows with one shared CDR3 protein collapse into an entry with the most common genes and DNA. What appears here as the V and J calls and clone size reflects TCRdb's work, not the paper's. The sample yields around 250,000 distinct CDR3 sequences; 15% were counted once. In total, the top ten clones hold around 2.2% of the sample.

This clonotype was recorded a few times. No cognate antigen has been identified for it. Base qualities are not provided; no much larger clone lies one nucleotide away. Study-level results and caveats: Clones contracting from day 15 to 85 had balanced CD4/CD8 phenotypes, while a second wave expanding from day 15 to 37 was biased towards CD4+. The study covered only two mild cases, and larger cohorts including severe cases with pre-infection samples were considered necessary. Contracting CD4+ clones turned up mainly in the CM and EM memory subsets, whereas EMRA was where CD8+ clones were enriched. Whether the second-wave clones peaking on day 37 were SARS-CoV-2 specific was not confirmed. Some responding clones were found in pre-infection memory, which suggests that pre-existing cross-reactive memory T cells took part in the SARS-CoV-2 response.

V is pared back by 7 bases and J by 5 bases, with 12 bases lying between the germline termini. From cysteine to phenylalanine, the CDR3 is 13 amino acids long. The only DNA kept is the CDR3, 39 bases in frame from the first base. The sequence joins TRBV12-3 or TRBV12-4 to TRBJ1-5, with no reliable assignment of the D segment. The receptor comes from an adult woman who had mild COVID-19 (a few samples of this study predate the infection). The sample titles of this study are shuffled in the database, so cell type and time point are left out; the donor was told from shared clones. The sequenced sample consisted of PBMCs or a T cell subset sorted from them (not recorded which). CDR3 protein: CASNIGKDQPQHF. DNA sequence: TGTGCCAGCAATATCGGGAAAGATCAGCCCCAGCATTTT.